Sequencing of this T cell receptor (beta chain) was carried out in a study of shared clonotypes between healthy human individuals. The study's findings and limits: Non-shared clonotypes displayed generation probabilities falling below those of clonotypes present in all four donors.

The CDR3 is 14 residues long. V was pared by 3 bases and J by 3 bases, with 5 bases of the junction left unmatched. Germline CDR1 is LNHDA and CDR2 is SQIVND (reference sequence). Points on this clone: Its antigen is currently unknown.

Positively selected for CCR7, the CD45RO-negative cells used as naive CD8 cells excluded terminally differentiated effector memory CD45RA+ cells. Some clones are missing from TCRdb's copy, which holds only in-frame ones; the method was immunoSEQ multiplex PCR. The table includes around 1.9 million clones, around 93% detected once. The TCR was taken from a man aged 18 to 29 in good health. Some clones in this sample may be carry-over from other donors' samples. What was sequenced was naive CD8+ T cells from PBMCs. The chain combines TRBV19 with TRBJ2-7, with TRBD2 matching over 7 bases. This CDR3 is CASSMATGGYEQYF. The CDR3 DNA follows: TGTGCCAGTAGTATGGCCACGGGGGGCTACGAGCAGTACTTC.